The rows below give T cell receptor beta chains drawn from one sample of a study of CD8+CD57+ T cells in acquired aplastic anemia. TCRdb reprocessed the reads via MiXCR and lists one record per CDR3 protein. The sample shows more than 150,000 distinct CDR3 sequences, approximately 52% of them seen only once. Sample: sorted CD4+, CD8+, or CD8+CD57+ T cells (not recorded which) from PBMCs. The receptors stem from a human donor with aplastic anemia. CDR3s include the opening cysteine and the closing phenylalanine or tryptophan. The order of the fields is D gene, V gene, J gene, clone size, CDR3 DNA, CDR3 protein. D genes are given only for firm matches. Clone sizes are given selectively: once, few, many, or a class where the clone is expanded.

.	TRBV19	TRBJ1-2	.	TGTGCCAGTAGTGCCCAGTCGAGCGGCTACACCTTC	CASSAQSSGYTF
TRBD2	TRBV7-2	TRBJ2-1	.	TGTGCCAGCAGCGTAGCCCTAGCGGCCAGGGATGAGCAGTTCTTC	CASSVALAARDEQFF
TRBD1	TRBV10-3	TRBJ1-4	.	TGTGCCATCGGTGAGGACAGGAACGATGAAAAACTGTTTTTT	CAIGEDRNDEKLFF
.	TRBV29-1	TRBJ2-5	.	TGCAGCGTTGAAGGTCGGACTACTCAAGAGACCCAGTACTTC	CSVEGRTTQETQYF
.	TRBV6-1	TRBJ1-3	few	TGTGCCAGCAGTGAGGATTTTACGGGGAGAGCCGGAAACACCATATATTTT	CASSEDFTGRAGNTIYF
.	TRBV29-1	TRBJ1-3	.	TGCAGCGTTGGGGGGGCCACCTCTGGAAACACCATATATTTT	CSVGGATSGNTIYF
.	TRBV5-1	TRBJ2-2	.	TGCGCCAGCAGCTTGGCAGGGCCCGGGGAGCTGTTTTTT	CASSLAGPGELFF
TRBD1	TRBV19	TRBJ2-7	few	TGTGCCAGTAGCTCTCAGGCAGGGGGAACCTACGAGCAGTACTTC	CASSSQAGGTYEQYF
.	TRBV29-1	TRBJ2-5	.	TGCAGCGTTGACTCCGGAATGGAGACCCAGTACTTC	CSVDSGMETQYF
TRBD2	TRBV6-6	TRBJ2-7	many	TGTGCCAGCAGTTACCCTAAACTAGCGGGATTCCACGAGCAGTACTTC	CASSYPKLAGFHEQYF
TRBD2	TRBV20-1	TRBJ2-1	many	TGCAGTGCTAGAGTTGGGTCCGGCGGGAGGGCCTACAATGAGCAGTTCTTC	CSARVGSGGRAYNEQFF
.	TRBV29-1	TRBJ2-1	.	TGCAGCGTTGATTGGAGGTACAATGAGCAGTTCTTC	CSVDWRYNEQFF
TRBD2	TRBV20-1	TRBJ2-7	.	TGCAGTGCTAGAGATCCGCTAGCGGGAGAGGCGGTCGAGCAGTACTTC	CSARDPLAGEAVEQYF
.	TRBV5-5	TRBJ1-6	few	TGTGCCAGCAGCTTGGATACATCAGGCGGGACACCCCTCCACTTT	CASSLDTSGGTPLHF
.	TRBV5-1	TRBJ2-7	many	TGCGCCAGCAGCTCGGGCCGGAGCGGGCGTTTTTACGAGCAGTACTTC	CASSSGRSGRFYEQYF
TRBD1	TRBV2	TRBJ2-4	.	TGTGCCAGCAGAGACAGGGGAGGACACATTCAGTACTTC	CASRDRGGHIQYF
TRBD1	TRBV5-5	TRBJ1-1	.	TGTGCCAGCAGCTTGGTGCCGGGACAGGGCAACACTGAAGCTTTCTTT	CASSLVPGQGNTEAFF